These 2 T cell receptor beta chains share one sample of origin, sequenced in a study of T cells in Graves' hyperthyroidism and ophthalmopathy. There were TCR beta CDR3 regions amplified from RNA transcripts. An initial round of RT-PCR targeting the TCR CDR3 relied on the HTBI primer set. TCRdb called the multiplex PCR reads again in MiXCR, with one record for every CDR3 protein. The table includes around 400,000 distinct CDR3 sequences, more than 20% detected once. Sequenced: blood. Receptors originate from a man in his fifties with Graves' hyperthyroidism.

Only a few counts were recorded for this clonotype. This chain links TRBV5-1 with TRBJ2-1; D may be TRBD1 or TRBD2 (5 bases each). Germline V gene data show CDR1 as SGHRS and CDR2 as YFSETQ. This CDR3 comprises 15 residues. The germline V and J ends were trimmed by 0 bases and 2 bases, with 9 bases remaining between them. As DNA, the CDR3 is TGCGCCAGCAGCTTGGGGGACCCTACCTACAATGAGCAGTTCTTC. Protein sequence: CASSLGDPTYNEQFF.

This clonotype was recorded a few times. The chain couples TRBV28 to TRBJ2-3; D may be TRBD1 or TRBD2 (5 bases each). V lost 5 bases, J lost 4 bases, and 13 bases lay in between. There are 14 residues in the CDR3. Germline loops: CDR1 MDHEN, CDR2 SYDVKM. The CDR3 region is CASSASKGPDTQYF. The CDR3 DNA follows: TGTGCCAGCAGTGCTTCTAAGGGACCAGATACGCAGTATTTT.